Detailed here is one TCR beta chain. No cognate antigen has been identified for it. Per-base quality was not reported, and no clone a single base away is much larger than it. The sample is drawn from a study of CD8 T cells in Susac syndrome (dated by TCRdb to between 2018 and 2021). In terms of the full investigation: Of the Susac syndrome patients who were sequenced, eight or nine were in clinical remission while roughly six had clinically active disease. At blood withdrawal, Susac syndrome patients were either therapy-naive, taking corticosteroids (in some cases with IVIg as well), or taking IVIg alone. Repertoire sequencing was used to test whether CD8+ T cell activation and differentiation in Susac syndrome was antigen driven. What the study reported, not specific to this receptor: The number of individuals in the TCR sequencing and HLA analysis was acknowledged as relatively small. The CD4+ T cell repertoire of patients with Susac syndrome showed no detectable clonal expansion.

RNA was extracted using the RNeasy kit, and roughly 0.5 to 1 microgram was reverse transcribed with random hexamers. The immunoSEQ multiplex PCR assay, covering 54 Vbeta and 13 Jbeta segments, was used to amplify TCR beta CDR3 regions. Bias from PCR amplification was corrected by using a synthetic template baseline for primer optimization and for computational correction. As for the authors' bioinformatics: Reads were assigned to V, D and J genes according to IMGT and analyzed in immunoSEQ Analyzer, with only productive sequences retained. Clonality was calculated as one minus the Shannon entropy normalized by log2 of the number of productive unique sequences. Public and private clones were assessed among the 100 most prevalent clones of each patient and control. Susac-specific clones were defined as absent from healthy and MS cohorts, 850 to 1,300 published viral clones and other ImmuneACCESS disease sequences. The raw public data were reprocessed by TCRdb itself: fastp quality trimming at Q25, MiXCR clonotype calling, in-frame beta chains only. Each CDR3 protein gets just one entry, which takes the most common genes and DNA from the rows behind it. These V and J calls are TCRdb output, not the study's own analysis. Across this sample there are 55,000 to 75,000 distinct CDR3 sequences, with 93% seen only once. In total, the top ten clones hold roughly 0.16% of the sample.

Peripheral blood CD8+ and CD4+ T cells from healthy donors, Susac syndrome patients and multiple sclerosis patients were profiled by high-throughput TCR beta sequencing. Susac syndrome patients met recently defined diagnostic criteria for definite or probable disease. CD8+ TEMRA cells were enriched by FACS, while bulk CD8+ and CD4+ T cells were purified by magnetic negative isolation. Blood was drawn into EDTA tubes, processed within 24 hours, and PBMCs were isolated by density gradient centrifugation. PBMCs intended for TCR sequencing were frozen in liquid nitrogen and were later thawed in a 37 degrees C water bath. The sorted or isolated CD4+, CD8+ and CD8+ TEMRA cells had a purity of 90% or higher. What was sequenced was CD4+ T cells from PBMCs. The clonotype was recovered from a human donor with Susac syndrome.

The CDR3 region: CASSFWQGARGGETQYF. The DNA reads TGTGCCAGCAGTTTTTGGCAGGGGGCGCGCGGAGGAGAGACCCAGTACTTC. This sequence uses TRBV28 and TRBJ2-5, and 8 junction bases match TRBD1. From the cysteine up to the phenylalanine, the CDR3 has a length of 17 residues. This entry keeps only the CDR3 DNA: 51 bases, framed from base 1. Germline trimming: 3 bases from V, 4 bases from J; junction bases outside gene matches: 13. Looking up the germline V gene yields CDR1 MDHEN and CDR2 SYDVKM.